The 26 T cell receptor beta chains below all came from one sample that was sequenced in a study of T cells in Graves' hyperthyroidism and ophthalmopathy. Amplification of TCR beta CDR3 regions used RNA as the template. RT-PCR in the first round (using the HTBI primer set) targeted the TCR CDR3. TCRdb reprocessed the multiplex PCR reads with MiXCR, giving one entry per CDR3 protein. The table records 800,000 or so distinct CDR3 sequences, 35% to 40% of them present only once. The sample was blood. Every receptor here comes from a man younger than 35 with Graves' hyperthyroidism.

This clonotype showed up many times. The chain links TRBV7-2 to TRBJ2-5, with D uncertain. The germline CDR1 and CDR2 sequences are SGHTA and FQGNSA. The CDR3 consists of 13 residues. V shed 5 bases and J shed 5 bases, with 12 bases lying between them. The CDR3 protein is CASSRSYTETQYF. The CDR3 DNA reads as TGTGCCAGCAGCCGTAGTTACACGGAGACCCAGTACTTC.

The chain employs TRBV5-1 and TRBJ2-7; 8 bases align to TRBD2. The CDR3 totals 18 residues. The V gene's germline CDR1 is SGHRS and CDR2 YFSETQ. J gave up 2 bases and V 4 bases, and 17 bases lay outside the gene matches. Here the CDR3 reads CASSPGGTTSGGAYEQYF. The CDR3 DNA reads TGCGCCAGCAGCCCTGGCGGTACTACTAGCGGAGGGGCCTACGAGCAGTACTTC.

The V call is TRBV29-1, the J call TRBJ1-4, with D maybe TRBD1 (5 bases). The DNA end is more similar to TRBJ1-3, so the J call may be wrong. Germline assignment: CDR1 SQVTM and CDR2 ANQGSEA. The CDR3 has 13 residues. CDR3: CSATGGDGNTIYF. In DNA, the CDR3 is TGCAGCGCCACGGGGGGTGACGGAAACACCATATATTTT.

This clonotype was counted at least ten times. The CDR3 coding sequence is TGTGCCAGCAGCGTAACGGTGGCGGAGGACACTGAAGCTTTCTTT. Translation: CASSVTVAEDTEAFF. The chain has TRBV9 and TRBJ1-1; D not resolved. Trimming cost V 1 base and J 3 bases, with 13 bases left between them. The CDR3 runs 15 residues. CDR1 SGDLS and CDR2 YYNGEE come from the germline V gene.

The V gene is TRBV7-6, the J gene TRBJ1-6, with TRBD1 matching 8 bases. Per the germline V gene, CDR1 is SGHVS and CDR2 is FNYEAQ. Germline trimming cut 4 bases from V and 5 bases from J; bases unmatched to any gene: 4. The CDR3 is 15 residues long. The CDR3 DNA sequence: TGTGCCAGCAGCTGGGGGGGACAGGATAATTCACCCCTCCACTTT. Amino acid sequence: CASSWGGQDNSPLHF.

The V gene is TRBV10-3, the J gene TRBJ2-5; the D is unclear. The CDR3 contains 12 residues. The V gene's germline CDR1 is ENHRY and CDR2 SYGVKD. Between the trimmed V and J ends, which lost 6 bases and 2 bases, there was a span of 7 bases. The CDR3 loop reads CAIRGSQETQYF. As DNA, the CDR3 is TGTGCCATCAGAGGCAGTCAAGAGACCCAGTACTTC.

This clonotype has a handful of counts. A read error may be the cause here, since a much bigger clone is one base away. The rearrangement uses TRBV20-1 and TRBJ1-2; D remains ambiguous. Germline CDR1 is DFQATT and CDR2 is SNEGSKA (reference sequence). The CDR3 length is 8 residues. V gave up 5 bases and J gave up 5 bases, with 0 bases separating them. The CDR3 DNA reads TGCAGTGCTTATGGCTACACCTTC. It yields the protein CSAYGYTF.

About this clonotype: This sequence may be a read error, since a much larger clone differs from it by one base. CDR3 residues: CSVRCRENTEAFF. The CDR3 DNA is TGCAGCGTGAGGTGCCGGGAGAACACTGAAGCTTTCTTT. The J gene is TRBJ1-1, the V gene TRBV29-1; D unresolved. CDR1 and CDR2 (germline): SQVTM, ANQGSEA. V was shortened by 6 bases and J by 1 base, with 12 bases between the two germline ends. The CDR3 has 13 residues.

CDR3 region: CASSLYDRRNEKLFF. CDR3 nucleotides: TGTGCCAGCAGCTTATATGACAGGAGGAATGAAAAACTGTTTTTT. The chain links TRBV7-9 to TRBJ1-4; D is perhaps TRBD1 (6 bases). CDR1 is SEHNR and CDR2 is FQNEAQ in the germline V gene (reference sequence). With 2 bases removed from V and 5 bases from J, the gap between germline ends came to 12 bases. The CDR3 totals 15 residues.

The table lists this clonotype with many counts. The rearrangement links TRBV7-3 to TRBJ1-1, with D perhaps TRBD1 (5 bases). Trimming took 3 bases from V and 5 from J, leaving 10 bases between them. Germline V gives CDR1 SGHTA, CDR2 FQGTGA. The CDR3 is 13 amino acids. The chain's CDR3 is CASSFAEGTEAFF. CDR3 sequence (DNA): TGTGCCAGCAGCTTTGCCGAGGGGACTGAAGCTTTCTTT. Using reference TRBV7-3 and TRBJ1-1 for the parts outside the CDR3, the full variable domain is GAGVSQTPSNKVTEKGKYVELRCDPISGHTALYWYRQSLGQGPEFLIYFQGTGAADDSGLPNDRFFAVRPEGSVSTLKIQRTERGDSAVYLCASSFAEGTEAFFGQGTRLTVV.

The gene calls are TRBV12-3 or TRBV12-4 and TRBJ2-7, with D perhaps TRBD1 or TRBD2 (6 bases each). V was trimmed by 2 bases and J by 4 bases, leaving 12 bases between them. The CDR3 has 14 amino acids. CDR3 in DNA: TGTGCCAGCAGTTTACGGGGGCCAGGGTACGAGCAGTACTTC. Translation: CASSLRGPGYEQYF.

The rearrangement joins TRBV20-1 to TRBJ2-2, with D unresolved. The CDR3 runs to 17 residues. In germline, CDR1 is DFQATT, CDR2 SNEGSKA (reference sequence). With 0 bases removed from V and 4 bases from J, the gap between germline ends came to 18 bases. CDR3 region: CSARDPKPTPFTGELFF. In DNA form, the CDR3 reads TGCAGTGCTAGAGATCCGAAACCCACCCCTTTCACCGGGGAGCTGTTTTTT.

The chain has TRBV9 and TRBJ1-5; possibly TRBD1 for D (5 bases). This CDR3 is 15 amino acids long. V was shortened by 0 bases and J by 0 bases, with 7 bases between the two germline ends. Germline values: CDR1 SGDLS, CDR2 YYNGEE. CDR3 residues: CASSVGDHSNQPQHF. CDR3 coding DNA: TGTGCCAGCAGCGTAGGGGACCATAGCAATCAGCCCCAGCATTTT.

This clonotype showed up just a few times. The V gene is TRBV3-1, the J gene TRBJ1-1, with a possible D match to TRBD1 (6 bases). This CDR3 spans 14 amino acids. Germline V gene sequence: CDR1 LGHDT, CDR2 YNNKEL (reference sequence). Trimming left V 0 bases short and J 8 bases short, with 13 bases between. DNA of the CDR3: TGTGCCAGCAGCCAAGATCCCAGGGGACTAGAAGCTTTCTTT. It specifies CASSQDPRGLEAFF.

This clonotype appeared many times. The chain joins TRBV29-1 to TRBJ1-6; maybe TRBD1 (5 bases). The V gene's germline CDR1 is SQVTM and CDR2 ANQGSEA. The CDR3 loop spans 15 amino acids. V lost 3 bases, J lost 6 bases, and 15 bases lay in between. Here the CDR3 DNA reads TGCAGCGTTGACGGGCCAGGGTCGGGTAATTCACCCCTCCACTTT. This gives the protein CSVDGPGSGNSPLHF. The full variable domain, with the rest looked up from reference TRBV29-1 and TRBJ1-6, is SAVISQKPSRDICQRGTSLTIQCQVDSQVTMMFWYRQQPGQSLTLIATANQGSEATYESGFVIDKFPISRPNLTFSTLTVSNMSPEDSSIYLCSVDGPGSGNSPLHFGNGTRLTVT.

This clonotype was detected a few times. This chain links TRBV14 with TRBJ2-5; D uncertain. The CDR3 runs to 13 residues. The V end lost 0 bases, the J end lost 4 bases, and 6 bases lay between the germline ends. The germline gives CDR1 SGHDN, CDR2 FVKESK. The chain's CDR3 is CASSQDFGETQYF. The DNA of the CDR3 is TGTGCCAGCAGCCAAGACTTCGGAGAGACCCAGTACTTC.

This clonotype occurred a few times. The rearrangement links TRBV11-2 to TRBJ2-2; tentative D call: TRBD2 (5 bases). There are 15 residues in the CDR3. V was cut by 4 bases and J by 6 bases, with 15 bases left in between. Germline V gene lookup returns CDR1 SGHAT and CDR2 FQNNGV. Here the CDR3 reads CASSSDGGWAGELFF. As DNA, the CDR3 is TGTGCCAGCAGCTCGGACGGAGGCTGGGCCGGGGAGCTGTTTTTT.

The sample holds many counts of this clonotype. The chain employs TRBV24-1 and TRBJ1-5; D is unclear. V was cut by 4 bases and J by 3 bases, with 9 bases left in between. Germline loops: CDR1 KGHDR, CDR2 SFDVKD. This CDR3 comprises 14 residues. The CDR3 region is CATSEAFLNQPQHF. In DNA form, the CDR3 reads TGTGCCACCAGTGAGGCCTTTCTCAATCAGCCCCAGCATTTT.

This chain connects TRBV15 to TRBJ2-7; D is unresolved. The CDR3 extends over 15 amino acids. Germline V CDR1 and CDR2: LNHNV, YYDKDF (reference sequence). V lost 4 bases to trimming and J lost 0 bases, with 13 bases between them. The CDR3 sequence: CATSMEWAISYEQYF. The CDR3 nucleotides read TGTGCCACCAGCATGGAGTGGGCGATCTCCTACGAGCAGTACTTC.

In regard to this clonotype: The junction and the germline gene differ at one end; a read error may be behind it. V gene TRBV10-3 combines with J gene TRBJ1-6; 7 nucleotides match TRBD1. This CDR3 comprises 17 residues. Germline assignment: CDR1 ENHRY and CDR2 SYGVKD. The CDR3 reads CASSYDGQQGYNSPLHF. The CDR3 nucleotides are TGTGCCAGCAGTTATGACGGGCAACAGGGGTATAATTCACCCCTCCACTTT.

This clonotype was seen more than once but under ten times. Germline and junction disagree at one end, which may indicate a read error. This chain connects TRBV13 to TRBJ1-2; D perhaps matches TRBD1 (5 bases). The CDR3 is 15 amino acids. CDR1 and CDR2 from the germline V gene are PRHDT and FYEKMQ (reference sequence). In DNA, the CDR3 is TGTGCCAGCAGTTTAGGGGCGGCAGGGTTGAATGGCTACACCTTC. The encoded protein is CASSLGAAGLNGYTF.

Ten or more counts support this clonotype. The CDR3 loop reads CASTPTSGGFSGANVLTF. The CDR3 DNA reads as TGTGCCAGCACCCCGACTAGCGGGGGCTTCTCTGGGGCCAACGTCCTGACTTTC. This chain links TRBV7-6 with TRBJ2-6; 12 bases align to TRBD2. The CDR3 contains 18 residues. Germline V gives CDR1 SGHVS, CDR2 FNYEAQ. Trimming cost V 7 bases and J 0 bases; bases outside gene matches: 7.

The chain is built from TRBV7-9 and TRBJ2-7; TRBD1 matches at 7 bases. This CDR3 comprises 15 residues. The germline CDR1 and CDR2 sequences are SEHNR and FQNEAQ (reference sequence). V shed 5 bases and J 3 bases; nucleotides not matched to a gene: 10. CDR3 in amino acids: CASSKELAGGYEQYF. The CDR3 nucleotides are TGTGCCAGCAGCAAAGAATTGGCAGGGGGCTACGAGCAGTACTTC.

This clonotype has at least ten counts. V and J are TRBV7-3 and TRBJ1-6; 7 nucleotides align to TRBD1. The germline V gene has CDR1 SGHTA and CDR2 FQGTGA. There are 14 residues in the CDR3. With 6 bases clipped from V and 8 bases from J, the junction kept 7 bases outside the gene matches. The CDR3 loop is CASRVDREDSPLHF. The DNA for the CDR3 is TGTGCCAGCAGGGTCGACAGGGAGGATTCACCCCTCCACTTT.

CDR3 region: CASRRQSRQDYSNQPQHF. CDR3 in DNA: TGTGCCAGTAGGCGTCAATCCCGACAGGACTATAGCAATCAGCCCCAGCATTTT. The chain links TRBV19 to TRBJ1-5; D might be TRBD1 (6 bases). V lost 6 bases and J 0 bases, leaving 21 bases between the germline ends. CDR3 length equals 18 residues. CDR1 and CDR2 (germline): LNHDA, SQIVND (reference sequence).

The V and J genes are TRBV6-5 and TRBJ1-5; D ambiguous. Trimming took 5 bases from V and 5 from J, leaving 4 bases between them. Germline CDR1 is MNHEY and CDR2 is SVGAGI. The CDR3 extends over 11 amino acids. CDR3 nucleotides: TGTGCCAGCAGTGAGTATCAGCCCCAGCATTTT. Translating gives CASSEYQPQHF.